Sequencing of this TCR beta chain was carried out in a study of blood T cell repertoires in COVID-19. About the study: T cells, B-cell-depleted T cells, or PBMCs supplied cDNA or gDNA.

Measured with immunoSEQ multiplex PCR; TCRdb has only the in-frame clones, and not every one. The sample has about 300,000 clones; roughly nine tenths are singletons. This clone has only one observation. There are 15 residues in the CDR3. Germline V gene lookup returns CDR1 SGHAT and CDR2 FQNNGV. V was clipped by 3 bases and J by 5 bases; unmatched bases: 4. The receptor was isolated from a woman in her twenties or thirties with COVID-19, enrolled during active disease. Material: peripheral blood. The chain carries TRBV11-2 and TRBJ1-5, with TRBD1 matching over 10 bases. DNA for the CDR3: TGTGCCAGCAGCTTGAGACAGGGGGCCGATCAGCCCCAGCATTTT. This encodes CASSLRQGADQPQHF.